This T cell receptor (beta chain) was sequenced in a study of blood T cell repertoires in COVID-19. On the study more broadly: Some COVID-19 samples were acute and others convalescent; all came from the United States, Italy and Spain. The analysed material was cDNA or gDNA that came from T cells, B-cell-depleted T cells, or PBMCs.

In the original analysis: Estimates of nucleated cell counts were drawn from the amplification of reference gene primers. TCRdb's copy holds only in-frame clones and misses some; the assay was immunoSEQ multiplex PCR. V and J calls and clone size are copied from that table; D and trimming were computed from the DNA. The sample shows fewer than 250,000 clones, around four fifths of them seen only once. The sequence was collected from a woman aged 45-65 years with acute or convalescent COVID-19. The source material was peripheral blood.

CDR3 sequence: CASSFQGQANTGELFF. The CDR3 nucleotides are TGTGCCAGCAGTTTTCAGGGACAGGCGAACACCGGGGAGCTGTTTTTT. The chain has TRBV28 and TRBJ2-2, with 8 bases identical to TRBD1. The germline CDR1 and CDR2 sequences are MDHEN and SYDVKM. The CDR3 runs to 16 residues. The junction had 3 bases not matched to a gene; V was cut back by 3 bases and J by 0 bases.